This paragraph covers one T cell receptor (beta chain) sequence. Its antigen target is currently unknown. One base away there is no much larger clone; base qualities are not given. The data originate from a study of Ad26.COV2.S vaccination and SARS-CoV-2 variants (dated by TCRdb to the early 2020s). About the study as a whole: Vaccine-arm donors were drawn from COV1001, a multicentre, randomized, double-blind, placebo-controlled phase I-IIa trial of Ad26.COV2.S in healthy adults. Ad26.COV2.S was administered intramuscularly at a dose of 5x10^10 or 1x10^11 viral particles, either as one shot or as two shots given 56 days apart. The specificity and breadth of SARS-CoV-2-reactive T cell receptors after Ad26.COV2.S vaccination were assessed by TCRbeta repertoire sequencing. The TCR-sequenced set comprised around 30 samples: roughly 19 Ad26.COV2.S vaccine recipients, 5 placebo recipients and 8 SARS-CoV-2 convalescent individuals. Trial participants were randomized into five groups of five: low-dose or high-dose Ad26.COV2.S given once or twice, or placebo on both occasions. Investigators remained blinded to trial group allocation during experiments and outcome assessment.

The treatment or condition label corresponds to: around 19 received Ad26.COV2.S at low or high dose, single or two shots; several received placebo; per-sample allocation not given. For vaccine and placebo recipients, the sequenced repertoires came from samples collected on day 63 after the first injection. Cohort 1b enrolled fewer than 30 adults aged 18-55 years at a single site in Boston, USA, between 29 July and 7 August 2020. As a vaccine, Ad26.COV2.S was a replication-incompetent adenovirus type 26 vector that expressed a prefusion-stabilized SARS-CoV-2 spike protein derived from the original Wuhan strain. Broad study findings and their caveats: Comparing responses between vaccine doses or regimens was not something the study was powered to do. Substantial breadth of spike-specific CD8+ and CD4+ T cell responses was reported after vaccination. Vaccine and placebo recipients had similar non-spike TCR breadth, a finding consistent with the vaccine containing only spike. The authors noted that total T cell responses may have been underestimated by the TCR breadth and depth analyses. Ad26.COV2.S recipients had higher spike-specific TCR breadth than placebo recipients (P = 0.0014).

TCRbeta CDR3 regions were sequenced with the immunoSEQ Assay. After extraction, genomic DNA underwent amplification by bias-controlled multiplex PCR, followed by high-throughput sequencing. The source study handled its data this way. To quantify the absolute abundance of every unique TCRbeta CDR3 region, sequences were collapsed and filtered. T cell fraction was estimated by normalizing TCRbeta template counts to usable DNA, which was measured by amplifying reference genes present in all nucleated cells. Repertoire TCRs were annotated as SARS-CoV-2-specific by exact matching of V gene, CDR3 amino acid sequence and J gene to a known reactive TCR set. MIRA supplied the reference SARS-CoV-2 TCR set, which was filtered for enrichment in COVID-19-positive ImmuneCODE repertoires so that public or cross-reactive TCRs were removed. Using the MIRA antigens, annotated TCRs were further analysed by specific ORF or by position within an ORF. Breadth was defined as annotated unique rearrangements over total unique productive rearrangements; depth was the summed frequency of those rearrangements. Two-sided Wilcoxon rank-sum tests were used to compare TCR breadth between groups. This immuneACCESS table, as held by TCRdb, lists in-frame sequences with V and J called but not all clones. Of the missing ones, under half trace to an unresolved V gene in checked studies; the others have no known cause. V and J calls and clone size are those listed in that table; D and trimming were worked out from the DNA. The sample contains more than 300,000 clones, around four fifths of them found a single time. The ten largest account for approximately 2% of the sample.

Trimming at the junction amounts to 8 bases on V and 4 bases on J, and the germline ends lie 17 bases apart. The CDR3 sequence holds 14 residues, the cysteine and phenylalanine included. The kept DNA is CDR3 alone, 42 bases in frame from the first base. CDR1 and CDR2 (MNHEY, SVGAGI) derive from the germline V gene. The chain uses TRBV6-5 and TRBJ1-1; confidence is insufficient to name the D gene. The origin of this receptor is a person between 18 and 65 years old who received the Ad26.COV2.S COVID-19 vaccine or a placebo. Sequences were derived from peripheral blood, sampled in a trial of Ad26.COV2.S vaccine versus placebo. For the CDR3, the sequence is CASVWIVASTEAFF. The base sequence is TGTGCCAGCGTCTGGATAGTAGCTAGCACTGAAGCTTTCTTT.